This T cell receptor beta chain was recovered during a study of cytomegalovirus exposure and HLA in healthy donors. The study, taken as a whole, reports: Productive rates of about 90% or about 30% were seen for most TCR beta V segments in an earlier analysis. Versus the roughly 670-donor mean, an Asian-associated ancestry cluster reportedly showed fewer N-insertions in a later analysis. It emerged from a later analysis that several of the most significant clusters appeared to be linked to common viral pathogens.

Researchers ran the PCR with 60 Vbeta and 13 Jbeta primers. Data came from immunoSEQ multiplex PCR; TCRdb stores just in-frame clones and leaves some out. The sample includes about 140,000 clones, approximately 60% of them seen just once. On this clone: Its target is unknown.

Per the germline V gene, CDR1 is SNHLY and CDR2 is FYNNEI. Trimming cost V 1 base and J 6 bases, with 12 bases left between them. The CDR3 totals 15 residues. The chain has TRBV2 and TRBJ2-2; possible D gene TRBD1, 7 bases. The source is a human donor in good health. Material: PBMCs. The DNA of the CDR3 is TGTGCCAGCAGTGAAGAGGCGGGACAGTCCGGGGAGCTGTTTTTT. Protein product: CASSEEAGQSGELFF.